This paragraph covers one T cell receptor (beta chain) sequence. Its target antigen remains unknown. Per-base qualities were not stored, and no clone one base away is much larger. According to the study, the label for this sample's treatment or condition signals: in vitro stimulation with specific CMV peptide epitopes to enrich CMV-specific T cells. As encoded in the germline V gene, CDR1 is SGHNT while CDR2 is YENEEA. Trimming leaves V shorter by 7 bases and J shorter by 0 bases, with the junction holding 10 bases beyond the gene matches. From cysteine to phenylalanine, the CDR3 is 16 amino acids long. The sequence is cut down to CDR3 DNA, 48 bases in frame from base 1. TCRdb lists the instrument as Illumina HiSeq 1500. TCRdb cleaned the public reads at Q25 with fastp, built clones with MiXCR and kept in-frame beta chains. Merged by CDR3 protein, the rows form single entries marked with the most common genes and DNA. This sample has some 350,000 distinct CDR3 sequences in its table, and roughly 34% of those were observed once. The top ten clonotypes cover roughly 12% of the sample.

This entry belongs to a study of T cell repertoires in cytomegalovirus infection (dated by TCRdb to the late 2010s). Background on the whole study: Peptide stimulations targeted recently identified HLA-C-restricted CMV epitopes, whose presentation resists viral immunomodulation, together with well-studied HLA-B-restricted epitopes. The HLA type of each donor mattered for the analysis, because public TCR beta signatures pointed to carriage of CMV infection along with the matching HLA type. General study outcomes and caveats: In both this cohort and an independent roughly 360-donor cohort, the cumulative frequency of public TCR beta family members distinguished carriers of CMV infection plus the relevant HLA type. The ex vivo response was dominated by HLA-C-restricted CMV-specific TCR beta clonotypes, which also provided the single most frequent clonotype in two of eight donors.

The TCR sequence derives from a human donor in good health (CMV status not recorded). Some clones in this sample may be carry-over from other donors' samples. Recombination joined TRBV11-3 with TRBJ1-1; TRBD1 fits 8 bases in the junction. Sample: cultured PBMCs, taken from culture after CMV antigen stimulation. The DNA sequence is given as TGTGCCAGCACAAGACAGGGGTGGGGCATGAACACTGAAGCTTTCTTT. This is translated as CASTRQGWGMNTEAFF. Outside the CDR3, residues come from the reference TRBV11-3 and TRBJ1-1 proteins, so the full variable domain is: EAGVVQSPRYKIIEKKQPVAFWCNPISGHNTLYWYLQNLGQGPELLIRYENEEAVDDSQLPKDRFSAERLKGVDSTLKIQPAELGDSAVYLCASTRQGWGMNTEAFFGQGTRLTVV.